This paragraph covers one TCR beta chain sequence. This clonotype was seen many times. This receptor's antigen is unknown. Nothing much larger sits one base from this clone, and base qualities are not available. The data originate from a study of neurological immune-mediated disorders (dated by TCRdb to the late 2010s). Regarding the complete study: Peripheral blood TCR-beta repertoires from patients with HTLV-I-associated myelopathy (HAM/TSP), patients with multiple sclerosis, and healthy controls were compared in the study using UMI-based sequencing. Longitudinal samples, technical triplicates and paired sorted CD4+ and CD8+ T-cell subsets, alongside PBMC samples, were included among the roughly 96 TCR-beta libraries. Longitudinal HAM/TSP and healthy donors had 3 time-points each (3-40 month intervals). The cohort was made up of 65 to 75 subjects, consisting of some 14 HAM/TSP patients, around 35 multiple sclerosis patients and 20 healthy controls. General study outcomes and caveats: TCR clonal expansion was highest in HAM/TSP patients and lowest in MS patients, with MS patients falling below even healthy controls. Expanded clones from different subjects shared no identical CDR3 amino acid sequences, which suggests that TCR-beta repertoires were private in all groups.

The time point label of this sample denotes: longitudinal time-point 3. Healthy controls were blood bank volunteers in Maryland, USA. For unsorted PBMC libraries, 2 million PBMCs were used after storage in RNAlater at -80 degrees C until RNA extraction. PBMCs were separated from peripheral blood using Ficoll-Hypaque density gradient centrifugation and then cryopreserved in liquid nitrogen. CDR1 and CDR2 are read off the germline V gene (reference sequence) as SEHNR and FQNEAQ. Trimming leaves V shorter by 5 bases and J shorter by 3 bases, with the junction holding 13 bases beyond the gene matches. Spanning cysteine to phenylalanine, the CDR3 consists of 16 amino acids. Only CDR3 DNA is held: 48 bases, read in frame from base 1. cDNA was synthesized by template-switch 5'RACE using a primer with a 10-nucleotide random unique molecular identifier that tagged each TCR transcript. Every sequencing run yielded over 170 million TCR-beta sequences covering 15-18 subjects. Total RNA was extracted with the RNeasy kit. The KAPA Real-time Library Amplification kit was used to amplify TCR-beta VDJ regions with primers for the TCR constant region and the 5'RACE anchor. Sample indexes and Illumina adaptors were added in a first PCR, after which library yield was increased in a second PCR. The roughly 650 bp TCR product was size-selected on a 2% E-gel SizeSelection system after Ampure bead purification. Before pooling, library quality was assessed on a Bioanalyzer, concentration was determined with Qubit, and library quantification was performed with the Kapa Library Quantification kit. An Illumina HiSeq 2500 sequenced the libraries paired-end 2 x 150 bp. To increase sequence diversity, roughly 23-30% phiX was spiked into each library pool. As for the authors' bioinformatics: Quality-filtered reads were processed with the UMI-based MiGEC pipeline, and over 80% of raw TCR sequences were removed by the MiGEC pipeline during error correction. VDJ genes were aligned to IMGT germline references, and each clonotype was defined by a unique CDR3 amino acid sequence together with V-J genes. Clonal expansion, Shannon diversity and CDR3 relatedness (CalcPairwiseDistances, ClusterSamples) were evaluated with VDJtools, and phylogenetic trees were built with CLCbio workbench. Expanded clones were defined as having at least 8 unique UMIs, based on coefficient-of-variation modelling across technical triplicates. TCRdb trimmed public reads at Q25 via fastp, called clones via MiXCR and kept in-frame beta chains. Under each unique CDR3 protein, matching rows form one entry showing the most common genes and DNA. What appears here as the V and J calls and clone size reflects TCRdb's work, not the paper's. Across this sample there are 40,000 or so distinct CDR3 sequences, with about 13% seen only once. The leading ten clones occupy roughly 11% of the sample.

The source of this sequence is a man aged 25 to 40 in good health. Input material: PBMCs. The rearrangement joined TRBV7-9 to TRBJ2-7; TRBD2 matches 7 bases in the middle. The CDR3 here reads CASSRTQGGSIYEQYF. The nucleotide sequence is given as TGTGCCAGCAGCCGTACGCAGGGCGGGAGTATCTACGAGCAGTACTTC.